This TCR beta chain came from a study of blood T cell repertoires in COVID-19. Study-wide context: Acute and convalescent COVID-19 samples came from the United States, Italy and Spain.

The CDR3 is made up of 14 amino acids. CDR1 is GTSNPN, CDR2 SVGIG, per germline (reference sequence). The germline V and J ends were trimmed by 0 bases and 2 bases, with 11 bases remaining between them. Allocation to cohorts depended on clinical history reported by the participants. Methods used by the authors: From reference gene primer amplification, estimates of nucleated cell counts were derived. Data came from immunoSEQ multiplex PCR; TCRdb stores just in-frame clones and leaves some out. V and J calls plus clone size are reproduced from that table; the DNA served to infer D and trimming. The sample has some 300,000 clones; nearly 90% are singletons.

The TCR was taken from a woman between 45 and 60 years old who had been exposed to COVID-19. Sequencing was carried out using PBMCs or T cells enriched from blood (not recorded which). V usage is TRBV30 and J usage is TRBJ2-7; D remains ambiguous. The CDR3 reads CAWSVEVNTYEQYF. The CDR3 DNA sequence: TGTGCCTGGAGTGTAGAGGTCAACACCTACGAGCAGTACTTC.